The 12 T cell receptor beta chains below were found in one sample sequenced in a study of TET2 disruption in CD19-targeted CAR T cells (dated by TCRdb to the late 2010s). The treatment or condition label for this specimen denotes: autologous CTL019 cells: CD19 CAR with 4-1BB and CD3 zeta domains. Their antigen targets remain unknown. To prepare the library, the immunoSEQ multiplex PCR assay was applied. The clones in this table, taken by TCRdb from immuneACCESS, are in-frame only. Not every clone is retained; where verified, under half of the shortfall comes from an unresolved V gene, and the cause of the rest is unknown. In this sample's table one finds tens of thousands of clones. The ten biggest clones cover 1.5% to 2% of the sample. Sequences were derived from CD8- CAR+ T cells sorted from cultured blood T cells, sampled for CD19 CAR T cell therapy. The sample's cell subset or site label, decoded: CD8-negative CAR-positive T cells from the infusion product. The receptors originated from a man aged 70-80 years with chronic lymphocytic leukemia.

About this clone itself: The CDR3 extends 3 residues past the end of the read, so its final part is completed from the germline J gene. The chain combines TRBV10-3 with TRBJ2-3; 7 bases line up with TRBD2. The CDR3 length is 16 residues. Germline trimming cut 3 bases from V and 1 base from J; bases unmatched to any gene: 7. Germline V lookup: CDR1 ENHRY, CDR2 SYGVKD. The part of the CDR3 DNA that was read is TGTGCCATCAGTGAAACTGGGGGGGTCGGCACAGATACG. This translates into CAISETGGVGTDT. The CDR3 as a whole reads CAISETGGVGTDTQYF.

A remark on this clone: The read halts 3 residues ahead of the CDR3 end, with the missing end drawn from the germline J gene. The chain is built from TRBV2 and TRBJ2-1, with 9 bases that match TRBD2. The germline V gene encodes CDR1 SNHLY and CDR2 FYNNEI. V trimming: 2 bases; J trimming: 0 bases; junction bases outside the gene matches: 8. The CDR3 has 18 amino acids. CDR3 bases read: TGTGCCAGCAGTGAATTTAGCGGGGGCTCCGTCTCCTACAATGAG. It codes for CASSEFSGGSVSYNE. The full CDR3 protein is CASSEFSGGSVSYNEQFF.

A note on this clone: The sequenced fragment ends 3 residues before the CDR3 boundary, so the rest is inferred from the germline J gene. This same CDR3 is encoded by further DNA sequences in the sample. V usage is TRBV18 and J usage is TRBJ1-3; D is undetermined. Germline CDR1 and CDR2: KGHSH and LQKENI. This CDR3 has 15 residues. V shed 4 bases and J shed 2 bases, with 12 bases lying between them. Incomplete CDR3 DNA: TGTGCCAGCTCACAGGAGGCGGCGCCTGGAAACACC. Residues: CASSQEAAPGNT. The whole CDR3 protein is CASSQEAAPGNTIYF.

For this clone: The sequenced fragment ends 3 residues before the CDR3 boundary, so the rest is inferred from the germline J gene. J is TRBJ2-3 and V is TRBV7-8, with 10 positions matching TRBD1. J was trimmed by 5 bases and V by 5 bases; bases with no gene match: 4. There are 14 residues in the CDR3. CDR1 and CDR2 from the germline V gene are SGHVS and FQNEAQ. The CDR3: CASSHGQGGDTQYF. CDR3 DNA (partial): TGTGCCAGCAGCCACGGACAGGGGGGAGATACG. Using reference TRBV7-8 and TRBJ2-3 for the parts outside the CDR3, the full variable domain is GAGVSQSPRYKVAKRGQDVALRCDPISGHVSLFWYQQALGQGPEFLTYFQNEAQLDKSGLPSDRFFAERPEGSVSTLKIQRTQQEDSAVYLCASSHGQGGDTQYFGPGTRLTVL.

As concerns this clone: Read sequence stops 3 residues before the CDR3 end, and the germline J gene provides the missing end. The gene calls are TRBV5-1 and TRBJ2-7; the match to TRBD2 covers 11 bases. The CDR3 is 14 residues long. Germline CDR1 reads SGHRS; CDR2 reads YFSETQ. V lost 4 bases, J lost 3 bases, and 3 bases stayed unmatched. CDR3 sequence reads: CASSPGTSGYEQYF. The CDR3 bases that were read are TGCGCCAGCAGCCCTGGGACTAGCGGCTACGAG.

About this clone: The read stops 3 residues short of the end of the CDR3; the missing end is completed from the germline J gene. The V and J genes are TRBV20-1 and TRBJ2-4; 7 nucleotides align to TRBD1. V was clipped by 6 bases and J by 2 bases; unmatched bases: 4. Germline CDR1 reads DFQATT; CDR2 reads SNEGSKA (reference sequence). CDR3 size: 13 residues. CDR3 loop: CSARTGSKNIQYF. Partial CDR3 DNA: TGCAGTGCCCGGACAGGATCCAAAAACATT.

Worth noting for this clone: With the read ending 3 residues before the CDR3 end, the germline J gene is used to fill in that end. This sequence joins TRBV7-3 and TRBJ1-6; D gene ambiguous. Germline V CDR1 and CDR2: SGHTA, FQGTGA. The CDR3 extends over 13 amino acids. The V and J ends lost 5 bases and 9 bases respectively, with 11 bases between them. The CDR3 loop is CASSLDTGSPLHF. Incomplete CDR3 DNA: TGTGCCAGCAGCCTCGACACCGGTTCACCC.

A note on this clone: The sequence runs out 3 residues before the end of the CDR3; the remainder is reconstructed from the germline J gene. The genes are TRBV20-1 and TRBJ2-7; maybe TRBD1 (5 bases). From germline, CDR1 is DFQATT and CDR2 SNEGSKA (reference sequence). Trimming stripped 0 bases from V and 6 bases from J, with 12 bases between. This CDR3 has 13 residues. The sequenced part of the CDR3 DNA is TGCAGTGCTAGAGATCGGCAGGGTGGCGAG. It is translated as CSARDRQGGE. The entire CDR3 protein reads CSARDRQGGEQYF.

CDR3 DNA (partial): TGTGCCAGCAGCCTCCGCACGGGGACTAGCGGGGGCAATGAG. This encodes CASSLRTGTSGGNE. The whole CDR3 sequence is CASSLRTGTSGGNEQFF. The rearrangement joins TRBV3-1 (or the pseudogene TRBV3-2) to TRBJ2-1, with TRBD2 matching over 14 bases. Read coverage stops 3 residues before the CDR3 terminus; the germline J gene supplies the remainder. This CDR3 comprises 17 residues. CDR1 is LGHDT, CDR2 YNNKEL, per germline (reference sequence). Losses at the gene ends were 4 bases for V and 6 bases for J; bases not matched to a gene: 8.

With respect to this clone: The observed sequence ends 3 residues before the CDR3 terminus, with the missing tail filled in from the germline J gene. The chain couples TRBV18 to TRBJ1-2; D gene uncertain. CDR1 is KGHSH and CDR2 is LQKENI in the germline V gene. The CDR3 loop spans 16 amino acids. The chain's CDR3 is CASSPRTSGSGDTYTF. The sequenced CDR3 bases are TGTGCCAGCTCACCTAGGACTAGCGGGAGTGGGGATACC.

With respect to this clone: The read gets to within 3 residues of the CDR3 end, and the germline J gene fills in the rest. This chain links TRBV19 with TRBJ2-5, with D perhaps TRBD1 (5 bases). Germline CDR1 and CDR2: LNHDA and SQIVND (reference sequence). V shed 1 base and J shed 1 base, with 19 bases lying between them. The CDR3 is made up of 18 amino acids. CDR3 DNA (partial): TGTGCCAGTAGTATAGCCCCCTGGCCAGGGCCTGGCCAAGAGACC. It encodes CASSIAPWPGPGQET. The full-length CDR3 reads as CASSIAPWPGPGQETQYF.

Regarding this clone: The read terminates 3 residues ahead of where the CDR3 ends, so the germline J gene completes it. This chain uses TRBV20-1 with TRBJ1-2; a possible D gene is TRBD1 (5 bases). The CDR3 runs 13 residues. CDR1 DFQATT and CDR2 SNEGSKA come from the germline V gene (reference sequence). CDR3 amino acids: CSAEPTTAGGYTF. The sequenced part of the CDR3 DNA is TGCAGTGCGGAACCTACGACAGCTGGGGGC.